These T cell receptor beta chains were read from a single sample in a study of beta chain features in type 1 diabetes. Assay: immunoSEQ multiplex PCR; the TCRdb copy retains only in-frame clones and omits some. The repertoire consists of 810,000 or so clones, with roughly 15% occurring once and the leading ten covering 0.023%. Sequenced: naive CD4+ T cells from blood. Every receptor here comes from a woman younger than 30 in good health. Each CDR3 is given with its conserved first and last residue.

CASSLSSLGNSNEQFF TRBJ2-1 TRBV28 16
CATSRDEREAWTGELFF TRBJ2-2 TRBV15 17
CASSEGRQNTEAFF TRBJ1-1 TRBV6-1 14
CASGPGLVTYEQYF TRBJ2-7 TRBV11-2 14
CASKNLQGRQPQHF TRBJ1-5 TRBV21-1 14
CASSLSGNTIYF TRBJ1-3 TRBV7-2 12
CASSQAVSSDTQYF TRBJ2-3 TRBV4-1 14
CASKSGGTNYGYTF TRBJ1-2 TRBV27 14
CATPSGSYNEQFF TRBJ2-1 TRBV7-9 13
CASSLSAGTVYEQYF TRBJ2-7 TRBV7-9 15
CAIRTFSTDTQYF TRBJ2-3 TRBV10-3 13
CASSLDSQETQYF TRBJ2-5 TRBV28 13
CASSDRGRDGYTF TRBJ1-2 TRBV25-1 13
CASSLNSLYGEQYF TRBJ2-7 TRBV28 14
CASSQVELSEAFF TRBJ1-1 TRBV4-2 13
CASSYELPGLRTTNHQHF TRBJ1-5 TRBV28 18
CASSPSDFRRSWSEKLFF TRBJ1-4 TRBV27 18
CASSRQGLLAFF TRBJ1-1 TRBV5-5 12
CATSREVGSNQPQHF TRBJ1-5 TRBV15 15
CASSMQETQYF TRBJ2-5 TRBV5-6 11
CASTLRGDSNTEAFF TRBJ1-1 TRBV6-1 15
CASRNQGDGFREQYF TRBJ2-7 TRBV5-5 15
CASSMWGRSTDTQYF TRBJ2-3 TRBV19 15
CASSLMASGNTGELFF TRBJ2-2 TRBV5-6 16
CASSVDGRGTDTQYF TRBJ2-3 TRBV9 15
CSVSLSSAVGELFF TRBJ2-2 TRBV29-1 14
CASSPPYSHSGNTIYF TRBJ1-3 TRBV18 16
CASSLKGPGSFSSGANVLTF TRBJ2-6 TRBV7-3 20
CASSPRGSGNYNEQFF TRBJ2-1 TRBV4-3 16
CASSQSRAGGSETQYF TRBJ2-5 TRBV4-1 16
CASSGDRGYQPQHF TRBJ1-5 TRBV2 14
CASSLLAGGFRANVLTF TRBJ2-6 TRBV5-6 17
CASATLSGSNYGYTF TRBJ1-2 TRBV27 15
CASSQGRGRDTQYF TRBJ2-3 TRBV7-9 14
CASRTASPGTQYF TRBJ2-5 TRBV2 13
CASSLAGTDTQYF TRBJ2-3 TRBV11-1 13
CASSSLTDTQYF TRBJ2-3 TRBV7-2 12
CASSMGQINYGYTF TRBJ1-2 TRBV10-2 14
CAISKEGQGGRTQYF TRBJ2-5 TRBV10-3 15
CAIRWSGPRDEQFF TRBJ2-1 TRBV10-3 14
CASSQERRTGTLQYEQYF TRBJ2-7 TRBV4-3 18
CASSLATGSLAKNIQYF TRBJ2-4 TRBV11-2 17
CASSLGVVQETQYF TRBJ2-5 TRBV5-4 14
CASREQGYTEAFF TRBJ1-1 TRBV7-9 13
CASSDRGAGETQYF TRBJ2-5 TRBV2 14
CSVDAGYRDTDTQYF TRBJ2-3 TRBV29-1 15